What follows is one T cell receptor beta chain and its context. Its antigen is undetermined. V gave up 3 bases and J gave up 9 bases, with 16 bases separating them. Germline V gene lookup returns CDR1 SGDLS and CDR2 YYNGEE. This CDR3 contains 14 residues. The sample comes from a study of identical twins. Study findings and constraints: Out-of-frame alpha sequences shared between twins exhibited an excess of low generation probability. While abundant cord blood beta clonotypes carried fewer insertions, memory repertoires showed no such pattern. Weaker excess sharing between twins was seen in beta out-of-frame sequences.

In TCRdb, the 5' RACE reads were re-called with MiXCR into one record per CDR3 protein. The table records roughly 700,000 distinct CDR3 sequences, more than 6.5% of them present only once. The data were also submitted as part of a second study, on yellow fever vaccine responses in identical twins.

This chain links TRBV9 with TRBJ1-5; no clear D gene. The clonotype comes from a woman aged 18-29 years in good health. Sequencing was carried out using PBMCs. CDR3: CASSAYQGGGPQHF. As DNA, the CDR3 is TGTGCCAGCAGCGCTTACCAAGGAGGAGGGCCCCAGCATTTT.